This TCR beta chain was recovered during a study of radiotherapy plus CTLA-4 blockade in lung cancer. Only in-frame clones appear in the TCRdb table, and some are missing; sequencing was by immunoSEQ multiplex PCR. Of 50,000 to 70,000 clones in the sample, 70% to 85% are singletons; the top ten hold 5% to 7.5%. The germline CDR1 and CDR2 sequences are MNHNS and SASEGT. Trimming cost V 7 bases and J 1 base; bases outside gene matches: 8. CDR3 size: 15 residues. This sequence was found in a human donor with non-small cell lung cancer whose response to radiotherapy plus ipilimumab could not be evaluated. V and J are TRBV6-1 and TRBJ1-1; TRBD1 matches at 8 bases. This specimen consisted of peripheral blood, obtained from a patient treated with radiotherapy plus ipilimumab. The CDR3: CASTSGGFSNTEAFF. For the CDR3, the DNA is TGTGCCAGCACCTCAGGGGGCTTTTCGAACACTGAAGCTTTCTTT.